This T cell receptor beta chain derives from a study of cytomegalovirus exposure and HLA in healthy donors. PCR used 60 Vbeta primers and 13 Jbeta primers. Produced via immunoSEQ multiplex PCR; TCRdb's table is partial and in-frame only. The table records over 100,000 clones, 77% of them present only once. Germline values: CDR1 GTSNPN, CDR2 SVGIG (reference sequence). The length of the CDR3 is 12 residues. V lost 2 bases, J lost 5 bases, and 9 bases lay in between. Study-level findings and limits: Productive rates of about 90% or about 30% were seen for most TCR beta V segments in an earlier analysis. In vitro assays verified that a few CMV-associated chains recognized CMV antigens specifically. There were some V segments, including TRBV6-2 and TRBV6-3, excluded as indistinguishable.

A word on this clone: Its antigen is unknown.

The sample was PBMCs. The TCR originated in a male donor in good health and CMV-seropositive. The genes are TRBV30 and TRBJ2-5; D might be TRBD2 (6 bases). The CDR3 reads CAWSPGLETQYF. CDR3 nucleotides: TGTGCCTGGAGTCCGGGACTCGAGACCCAGTACTTC.